Listed here are 17 T cell receptor beta chains from one sample, sequenced in a study of cytomegalovirus exposure and HLA in healthy donors. PCR amplification relied on 60 Vbeta primers (plus 13 Jbeta primers). Generated by immunoSEQ multiplex PCR, the TCRdb table keeps only in-frame clones and is missing some. The repertoire holds under 300,000 clones, approximately 81% seen once, with about 7.5% in the top ten. Source material: PBMCs. The receptors shown here come from a woman aged 60-75 years in good health and CMV-seropositive.

The chain employs TRBV6-1 and TRBJ2-7, with a weak D call TRBD1 (5 bases). V lost 7 bases and J lost 6, with 13 bases in between. The length of the CDR3 is 12 residues. Germline-derived CDR1 and CDR2 are MNHNS and SASEGT. The chain's CDR3 is CASTLERGEQYF. The CDR3 region has the DNA TGTGCCAGCACCCTAGAAAGGGGCGAGCAGTACTTC.

The chain recombines TRBV11-2 with TRBJ1-5; no clear D. The germline CDR1 and CDR2 sequences are SGHAT and FQNNGV. The CDR3 contains 15 residues. V was shortened by 5 bases and J by 7 bases, with 18 bases between the two germline ends. DNA of the CDR3: TGTGCCAGCAGCCCCCGGGCGGGGAGCGGGCAGCCCCAGCATTTT. Translation gives CASSPRAGSGQPQHF.

V is TRBV19 and J is TRBJ2-7, with TRBD2 identical over 13 bases. Germline V gene lookup returns CDR1 LNHDA and CDR2 SQIVND (reference sequence). The CDR3 totals 17 residues. V shed 5 bases and J 6 bases; nucleotides not matched to a gene: 13. The CDR3 reads CASSPPNGLAGEGEQYF. CDR3 in DNA: TGTGCCAGTAGTCCTCCAAACGGACTAGCGGGAGAGGGCGAGCAGTACTTC.

The chain is built from TRBV28 and TRBJ1-2; possibly TRBD1 for D (5 bases). The CDR3 extends over 16 amino acids. Per germline, CDR1 MDHEN and CDR2 SYDVKM. V lost 2 bases to trimming and J lost 4 bases, with 17 bases between them. The chain's CDR3 is CASSLRGTPASYGYTF. The CDR3 DNA is TGTGCCAGCAGTTTAAGGGGCACCCCGGCTAGCTATGGCTACACCTTC.

J is TRBJ2-1 and V is TRBV11-3; 9 bases match TRBD2. The V gene end was trimmed by 0 bases and the J gene end by 13 bases; junction bases not matched to a gene: 10. The germline gives CDR1 SGHNT, CDR2 YENEEA. The CDR3 extends over 15 amino acids. The CDR3 spells CASSLDWREGHVQFF. The DNA of the CDR3 is TGTGCCAGCAGCTTAGATTGGCGGGAGGGCCACGTCCAGTTCTTC.

This chain uses TRBV11-2 with TRBJ2-7; the match to TRBD2 covers 7 bases. This CDR3 comprises 16 residues. The germline V gene encodes CDR1 SGHAT and CDR2 FQNNGV. Germline trimming cut 2 bases from V and 3 bases from J; bases unmatched to any gene: 10. This CDR3 reads CASSLKLGGRDYEQYF. CDR3 nucleotides: TGTGCCAGCAGCTTAAAACTCGGGGGGAGAGACTACGAGCAGTACTTC. Together with reference TRBV11-2 and TRBJ2-7, the CDR3 gives the full variable domain: EAGVAQSPRYKIIEKRQSVAFWCNPISGHATLYWYQQILGQGPKLLIQFQNNGVVDDSQLPKDRFSAERLKGVDSTLKIQPAKLEDSAVYLCASSLKLGGRDYEQYFGPGTRLTVT.

In its sample, this clone was seen once. The rearrangement joins TRBV19 to TRBJ1-1, with D possibly being TRBD1 (6 bases). Per the germline V gene, CDR1 is LNHDA and CDR2 is SQIVND (reference sequence). V lost 6 bases to trimming and J lost 1 base, with 18 bases between them. This CDR3 has 16 residues. The CDR3 spells CASSQGQGQGNTEAFF. The CDR3 nucleotides read TGTGCCAGTAGCCAGGGGCAGGGTCAGGGGAACACTGAAGCTTTCTTT.

The chain joins TRBV11-2 to TRBJ2-7; a possible D gene is TRBD1 (6 bases). V was clipped by 1 base and J by 3 bases, with 10 bases between them. CDR1 and CDR2 from the germline V gene are SGHAT and FQNNGV. This CDR3 is 14 amino acids long. CDR3 residues: CASSLVYRVYEQYF. The CDR3 DNA follows: TGTGCCAGCAGCTTAGTCTACAGGGTCTACGAGCAGTACTTC.

This clone was seen a few times. The chain uses TRBV7-9 and TRBJ2-7; TRBD2 aligns across 7 bases. The CDR3 consists of 14 residues. The junction had 7 bases not matched to a gene; V was cut back by 5 bases and J by 3 bases. Germline values: CDR1 SEHNR, CDR2 FQNEAQ (reference sequence). In DNA form, the CDR3 reads TGTGCCAGCAGCCCCCCGGGAGGCCACTACGAGCAGTACTTC. Translation: CASSPPGGHYEQYF.

The chain combines TRBV5-6 with TRBJ2-7; weak D call: TRBD1 (5 bases). The V gene lost 0 bases and the J gene lost 3 bases, with 10 bases spanning the gap. Germline loops: CDR1 SGHDT, CDR2 YYEEEE. This CDR3 is built from 14 residues. This CDR3 is CASSLDRRDYEQYF. The CDR3 coding sequence is TGTGCCAGCAGCTTGGACAGGAGAGACTACGAGCAGTACTTC.

The gene calls are TRBV2 and TRBJ2-6; perhaps TRBD1 as D (5 bases). The V gene lost 9 bases and the J gene lost 4 bases, with 13 bases spanning the gap. This CDR3 is built from 14 residues. Germline loops: CDR1 SNHLY, CDR2 FYNNEI. Here the CDR3 DNA reads TGTGCCAGTCAGGGTGGTTTGGGGGCCAACGTCCTGACTTTC. It specifies CASQGGLGANVLTF.

This clone has a handful of counts. V and J are TRBV2 and TRBJ2-1, with TRBD2 identical over 7 bases. The J segment lost 6 bases and the V segment lost 8 bases, leaving 7 bases of the junction unmatched. Germline V gene sequence: CDR1 SNHLY, CDR2 FYNNEI. There are 13 residues in the CDR3. CDR3 residues: CASGGEFLNEQFF. The CDR3 DNA reads TGTGCCAGCGGGGGGGAGTTCCTCAATGAGCAGTTCTTC.

This clone has a single count. The rearrangement links TRBV9 to TRBJ1-4, with TRBD1 matching 7 bases. The CDR3 spans 13 residues. Per the germline V gene, CDR1 is SGDLS and CDR2 is YYNGEE. The V and J ends lost 3 bases and 8 bases, in that order; junction bases with no gene match: 4. The CDR3 DNA reads TGTGCCAGCAGCGGGAACAGGGGCGAAAAACTGTTTTTT. This translates into CASSGNRGEKLFF.

V and J are TRBV6-5 and TRBJ2-2; possibly TRBD1 for D (7 bases). Germline CDR1 MNHEY, CDR2 SVGAGI. Trimming left V 7 bases short and J 1 base short, with 13 bases between. CDR3 length: 15 amino acids. CDR3 loop: CASMEGAKNTGELFF. The CDR3 nucleotides read TGTGCCAGCATGGAGGGGGCGAAGAACACCGGGGAGCTGTTTTTT.

The chain employs TRBV5-4 and TRBJ2-1; D gene ambiguous. This CDR3 spans 14 amino acids. CDR1 is SGHNT and CDR2 is YYREEE in the germline V gene (reference sequence). The germline V and J ends were trimmed by 4 bases and 4 bases, with 12 bases remaining between them. The CDR3 here is CASSGQSQYNEQFF. The DNA of the CDR3 is TGTGCCAGCAGCGGGCAATCCCAGTACAATGAGCAGTTCTTC.

The V gene is TRBV7-9, the J gene TRBJ2-7; TRBD2 aligns across 9 bases. The CDR3 consists of 16 residues. Germline V gene lookup returns CDR1 SEHNR and CDR2 FQNEAQ (reference sequence). The junction had 7 bases not matched to a gene; V was cut back by 2 bases and J by 2 bases. For the CDR3, the DNA is TGTGCCAGCAGCTTAAGGGAGACTAGCGGCACCTACGAGCAGTACTTC. Encoded protein: CASSLRETSGTYEQYF.

The CDR3 DNA reads TGTGCCACGCACAGGGCTAGCAATCAGCCCCAGCATTTT. Its translation is CATHRASNQPQHF. V gene TRBV6-1 combines with J gene TRBJ1-5; TRBD1 is a possible D gene (6 bases). V was cut by 10 bases and J by 0 bases, with 10 bases left in between. The CDR3 covers 13 residues. Germline V gene data show CDR1 as MNHNS and CDR2 as SASEGT.